Listed below are T cell receptor beta chains from one sample, sequenced in a study of a mutant IDH1 vaccine in newly diagnosed glioma. These receptors are not linked to any known antigen. Assay used: immunoSEQ multiplex PCR; TCRdb lists only in-frame clones, some missing. In the table there are roughly 120,000 clones, over 75% of which are singletons. The sequenced sample was PBMCs, obtained from a glioma patient whose treatment included an IDH1 peptide vaccine. These receptor sequences come from a man aged 40-49 years with glioma. The CDR3 runs from the conserved cysteine through the conserved F or W. The D gene is left open where the match is weak. The size field is filled for only some rows; it gives once, few, many or a size class.

many,TRBV4-3,TRBJ1-4,NA,TGCGCCAGCAGCCAAGAAGGGAGACACACAACTAATGAAAAACTGTTTTTT,CASSQEGRHTTNEKLFF
NA,TRBV2,TRBJ1-4,NA,TGTGCCAGCAGTGAGGGCGGACGGCGTATGAATGAAAAACTGTTTTTT,CASSEGGRRMNEKLFF
NA,TRBV4-1,TRBJ2-5,NA,TGCGCCAGCAGCCAAGATGGCTTGGTTAACCAAGAGACCCAGTACTTC,CASSQDGLVNQETQYF
NA,TRBV5-1,TRBJ2-3,NA,TGCGCCAGCAGCTTGACGGGGTCTCCCGCAACAGATACGCAGTATTTT,CASSLTGSPATDTQYF
NA,TRBV27,TRBJ2-1,NA,TGTGCCAGCAGTTTGCGGGGACAGTTGGAGCAGTTCTTC,CASSLRGQLEQFF
NA,TRBV7-6,TRBJ2-3,NA,TGTGCCAGCAGCCTTCTTGGGGGGGGCGTGACAGATACGCAGTATTTT,CASSLLGGGVTDTQYF
NA,TRBV5-4,TRBJ1-1,NA,TGTGCCAGCAGCCGGATTGCGGGGCCGAAAAAGGACACTGAAGCTTTCTTT,CASSRIAGPKKDTEAFF
NA,TRBV13,TRBJ1-1,NA,TGTGCCAGCAGCTTAGTACTGATGAACACTGAAGCTTTCTTT,CASSLVLMNTEAFF
NA,TRBV5-6,TRBJ2-5,NA,TGTGCCAGCAGCTTGCCGGGACTCCAAGAGACCCAGTACTTC,CASSLPGLQETQYF
NA,TRBV7-2,TRBJ2-5,NA,TGTGCCAGCAGCCGGGGGGCCGAGGAGACCCAGTACTTC,CASSRGAEETQYF
NA,TRBV19,TRBJ1-5,NA,TGTGCCAGTAGTATGGACACAGGGACTAGCAATCAGCCCCAGCATTTT,CASSMDTGTSNQPQHF
NA,TRBV19,TRBJ2-3,TRBD1,TGTGCCAGCCGGAGTGGGACAGGGTTAGGCACAGATACGCAGTATTTT,CASRSGTGLGTDTQYF
many,TRBV21-1,TRBJ2-7,NA,TGTGCCAGCAGCACAACCGGGACAGTTGAGCAGTACTTC,CASSTTGTVEQYF
few,TRBV15,TRBJ1-5,NA,TGTGCCACCAGCAGAGATTTGGGGGGGCACGGCAATCAGCCCCAGCATTTT,CATSRDLGGHGNQPQHF
NA,TRBV11-2,TRBJ1-2,NA,TGTGCCAGCAGCTTAGTCGAGGCGAGGTACACCTTC,CASSLVEARYTF